These 7 T cell receptor beta chains share one sample of origin, sequenced in a study of blood T cell repertoires in COVID-19. Here immunoSEQ multiplex PCR was the method, and the copy in TCRdb shows in-frame clones only, minus some. The sample consists of about 200,000 clones, 65% to 90% of them appearing once. Sequenced material: PBMCs or T cells enriched from blood (not recorded which). Receptors were obtained from a woman in her thirties or forties with acute COVID-19.

This clone was recorded a few times. The gene calls are TRBV2 and TRBJ2-7; 14 nucleotides line up with TRBD2. Germline values: CDR1 SNHLY, CDR2 FYNNEI. The ends lost 8 bases at V and 5 bases at J; junction bases unmatched: 17. This CDR3 spans 18 amino acids. The CDR3 sequence is CASYAMGLAGVGLDEQYF. CDR3 DNA: TGTGCCAGCTATGCCATGGGACTAGCGGGAGTCGGGTTGGACGAGCAGTACTTC. Variable domain in full (rest from reference TRBV2 and TRBJ2-7): EPEVTQTPSHQVTQMGQEVILRCVPISNHLYFYWYRQILGQKVEFLVSFYNNEISEKSEIFDDQFSVERPDGSNFTLKIRSTKLEDSAMYFCASYAMGLAGVGLDEQYFGPGTRLTVT.

This clone was observed once. The V and J genes are TRBV28 and TRBJ2-4; D gene unclear. The V end lost 6 bases, the J end lost 7 bases, and 22 bases lay between the germline ends. This CDR3 region has 16 residues. Germline lookup yields CDR1 MDHEN and CDR2 SYDVKM. In nucleotides, the CDR3 is TGTGCCAGCAGCTCCTCTTCGCGGCAGTTAATGAACATTCAGTACTTC. Protein: CASSSSSRQLMNIQYF.

This clone was seen a few times. V and J are TRBV29-1 and TRBJ2-6; tentatively, D is TRBD1 (6 bases). This CDR3 region has 15 residues. Trimming left V 5 bases short and J 4 bases short, with 15 bases between. The germline gives CDR1 SQVTM, CDR2 ANQGSEA. The CDR3 sequence: CSVLMGALGANVLTF. CDR3 bases: TGCAGCGTTTTAATGGGGGCGCTGGGGGCCAACGTCCTGACTTTC. The whole variable domain, filled in from reference TRBV29-1 and TRBJ2-6, reads SAVISQKPSRDICQRGTSLTIQCQVDSQVTMMFWYRQQPGQSLTLIATANQGSEATYESGFVIDKFPISRPNLTFSTLTVSNMSPEDSSIYLCSVLMGALGANVLTFGAGSRLTVL.

This clone was observed a single time. V and J are TRBV28 and TRBJ1-5; tentative D call: TRBD1 (6 bases). The germline CDR1 and CDR2 sequences are MDHEN and SYDVKM. The CDR3 contains 13 residues. Trimming left V 5 bases short and J 6 bases short, with 11 bases between. CDR3 in amino acids: CASSRVGGQPQHF. The CDR3 DNA reads as TGTGCCAGCAGTAGGGTAGGGGGTCAGCCCCAGCATTTT.

Only one count was recorded for this clone. The chain couples TRBV5-6 to TRBJ1-3; weak D call: TRBD1 (6 bases). CDR1 is SGHDT and CDR2 is YYEEEE in the germline V gene. CDR3 length: 15 residues. Trimming stripped 0 bases from V and 2 bases from J, with 9 bases between. CDR3 coding DNA: TGTGCCAGCAGCTTGGGGGGGACAACTGGAAACACCATATATTTT. Its protein is CASSLGGTTGNTIYF.

V usage is TRBV5-1 and J usage is TRBJ2-3, with D perhaps matching TRBD2 (5 bases). Germline V CDR1 and CDR2: SGHRS, YFSETQ. Deletions cut 5 bases from V and 4 bases from J, with 17 bases between. The CDR3 totals 15 residues. CDR3 amino acids: CASRTATERADTQYF. DNA of the CDR3: TGCGCCAGCAGGACTGCTACCGAGAGGGCAGATACGCAGTATTTT.

The rearrangement joins TRBV11-1 to TRBJ2-1, with TRBD2 matching 14 bases. The CDR3 runs to 16 residues. Germline CDR1 and CDR2: SGHAT and FQDESV (reference sequence). V was clipped by 5 bases and J by 7 bases; unmatched bases: 7. The CDR3 coding sequence is TGTGCCAGCAGCCAACCCGGGACTAGCGGGAGTAATGAGCAGTTCTTC. Protein sequence: CASSQPGTSGSNEQFF.